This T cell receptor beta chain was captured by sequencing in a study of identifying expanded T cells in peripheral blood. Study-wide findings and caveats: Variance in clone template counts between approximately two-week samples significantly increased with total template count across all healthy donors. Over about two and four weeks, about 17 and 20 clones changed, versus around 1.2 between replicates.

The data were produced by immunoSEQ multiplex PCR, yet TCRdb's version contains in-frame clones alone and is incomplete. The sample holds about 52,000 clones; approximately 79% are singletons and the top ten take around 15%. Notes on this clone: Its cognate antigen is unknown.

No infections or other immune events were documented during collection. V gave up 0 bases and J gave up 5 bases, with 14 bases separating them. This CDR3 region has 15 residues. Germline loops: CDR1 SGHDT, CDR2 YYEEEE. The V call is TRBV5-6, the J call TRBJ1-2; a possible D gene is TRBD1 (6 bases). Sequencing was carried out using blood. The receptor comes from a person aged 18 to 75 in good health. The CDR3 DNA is TGTGCCAGCAGCTTGGGAGGGGGGGCGAAGTATGGCTACACCTTC. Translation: CASSLGGGAKYGYTF. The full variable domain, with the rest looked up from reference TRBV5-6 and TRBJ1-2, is DAGVTQSPTHLIKTRGQQVTLRCSPKSGHDTVSWYQQALGQGPQFIFQYYEEEERQRGNFPDRFSGHQFPNYSSELNVNALLLGDSALYLCASSLGGGAKYGYTFGSGTRLTVV.